Each of the 5 T cell receptor beta chains below was sequenced from the same sample in a study of Graves' ophthalmopathy and Graves' hyperthyroidism. TCR beta CDR3 regions were amplified from RNA transcripts. RT-PCR with HTBI primers came first, then second-round multiplex PCR. TCRdb analysed the multiplex PCR reads with MiXCR anew, one entry per CDR3 protein. The table shows under 350,000 distinct CDR3 sequences, with 15% to 20% occurring only once. The sequenced material came from peripheral blood. Source of these receptors: an adult man with Graves' ophthalmopathy.

The chain is built from TRBV9 and TRBJ2-7; D could derive from TRBD1 or TRBD2 (5 bases each). The CDR3 consists of 15 residues. Deletions cut 3 bases from V and 6 bases from J, with 19 bases between. The V gene's germline CDR1 is SGDLS and CDR2 YYNGEE. CDR3 coding DNA: TGTGCCAGCAGCGCGCAGGGCGGGCCATTTCTCGAGCAGTACTTC. Its translation: CASSAQGGPFLEQYF.

This clonotype was detected ten times or more. The gene calls are TRBV3-1 and TRBJ2-5, with 8 nucleotides matching TRBD2. Germline V gives CDR1 LGHDT, CDR2 YNNKEL (reference sequence). Losses at the gene ends were 1 base for V and 4 bases for J; bases not matched to a gene: 8. The CDR3 has 16 amino acids. The CDR3 spells CASSQGSSGEGETQYF. As DNA, the CDR3 is TGTGCCAGCAGCCAAGGAAGTAGCGGGGAGGGAGAGACCCAGTACTTC.

This clonotype was recorded at least ten times. This chain joins TRBV11-2 and TRBJ2-7; no definite D call. The CDR3 runs 13 residues. CDR1 and CDR2 (germline): SGHAT, FQNNGV. V was cut by 5 bases and J by 1 base, with 9 bases left in between. The DNA of the CDR3 is TGTGCCAGCAGCCCCGGCGCGTCCTACGAGCAGTACTTC. Translating gives CASSPGASYEQYF.

This clonotype was recorded many times. The rearrangement links TRBV12-3 or TRBV12-4 to TRBJ1-5; no clear D. CDR3 length: 16 amino acids. Trimming stripped 1 base from V and 0 bases from J, with 10 bases between. The CDR3, as DNA: TGTGCCAGCAGTTTAGGACACATATCTAGCAATCAGCCCCAGCATTTT. Its translation: CASSLGHISSNQPQHF.

On this clonotype: The junction does not match germline at one end; this may be a read error. This chain's CDR3 is CSAKDQGQKKSPLHF. DNA for the CDR3: TGTAGTGCTAAAGATCAGGGACAGAAGAAATCACCCCTCCACTTT. This sequence joins TRBV20-1 and TRBJ1-6, with 7 bases matching TRBD1. This CDR3 is 15 amino acids long. CDR1 DFQATT and CDR2 SNEGSKA come from the germline V gene (reference sequence).